The clone carrying this TCR beta chain showed up many times. Using unique molecular identifiers, the investigators prepared the TCRbeta library. Via MiXCR, TCRdb re-called the PCR reads, giving one row per CDR3 protein. The sample lists about 290,000 distinct CDR3 sequences, 10% occurring once. This CDR3 region has 14 residues. V was pared by 3 bases and J by 8 bases, with 7 bases of the junction left unmatched. Germline V lookup: CDR1 MNHEY, CDR2 SMNVEV (reference sequence). The data were obtained in a study of T-cell reconstitution after alpha-beta-depleted transplantation in children. The sequencing here drew on PBMCs, taken before TCRalphabeta/CD19-depleted stem cell transplant. V and J are TRBV27 and TRBJ1-2, with TRBD1 identical over 9 bases. The sequence came from a boy under two years old with acute myeloid leukemia, due to receive a stem cell transplant. CDR3 bases: TGTGCCAGCAGTTTCAATACAGGGGGCGCGGGCTACACCTTC. It codes for CASSFNTGGAGYTF.